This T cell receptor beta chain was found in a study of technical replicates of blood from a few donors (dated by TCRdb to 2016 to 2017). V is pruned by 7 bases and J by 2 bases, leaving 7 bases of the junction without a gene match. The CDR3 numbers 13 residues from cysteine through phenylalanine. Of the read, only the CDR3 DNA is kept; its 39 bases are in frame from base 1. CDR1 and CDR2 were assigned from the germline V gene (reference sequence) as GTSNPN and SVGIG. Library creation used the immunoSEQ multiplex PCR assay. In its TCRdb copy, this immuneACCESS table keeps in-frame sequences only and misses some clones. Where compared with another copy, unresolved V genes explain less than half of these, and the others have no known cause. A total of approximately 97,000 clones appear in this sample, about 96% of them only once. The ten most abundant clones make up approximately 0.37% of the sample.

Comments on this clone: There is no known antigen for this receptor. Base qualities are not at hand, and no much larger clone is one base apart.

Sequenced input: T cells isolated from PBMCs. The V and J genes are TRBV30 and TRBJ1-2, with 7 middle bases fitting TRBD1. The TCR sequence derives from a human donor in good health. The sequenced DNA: TGTGCCTACGCCCAACAGGGGAACTATGGCTACACCTTC. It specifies CAYAQQGNYGYTF.